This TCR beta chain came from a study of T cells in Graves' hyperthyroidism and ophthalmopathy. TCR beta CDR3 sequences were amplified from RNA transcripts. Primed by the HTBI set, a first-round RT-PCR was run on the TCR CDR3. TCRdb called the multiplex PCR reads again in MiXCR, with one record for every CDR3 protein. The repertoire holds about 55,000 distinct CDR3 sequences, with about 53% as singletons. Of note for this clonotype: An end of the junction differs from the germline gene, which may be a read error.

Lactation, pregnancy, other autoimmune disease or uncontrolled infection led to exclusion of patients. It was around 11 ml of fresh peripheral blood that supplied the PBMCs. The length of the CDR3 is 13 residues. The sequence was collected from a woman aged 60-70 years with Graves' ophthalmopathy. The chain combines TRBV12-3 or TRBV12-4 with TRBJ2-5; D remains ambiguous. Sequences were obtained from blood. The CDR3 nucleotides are TGCGCCAGCAGTTTTTACTATGAAGAGGCCCAGTACTTC. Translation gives CASSFYYEEAQYF.